The 26 T cell receptor beta chains in this list originate from one sample, sequenced in a study of cytomegalovirus exposure and HLA in healthy donors. Primers for the PCR totalled 60 Vbeta and 13 Jbeta. Clones were sequenced by immunoSEQ multiplex PCR, and TCRdb holds only the in-frame ones, with some missing. The data show about 180,000 clones, 70% to 90% seen once. What was sequenced was PBMCs. These receptor sequences come from a girl aged 10-17 years in good health and CMV-seropositive.

The V and J genes are TRBV6-4 and TRBJ1-2; D gene ambiguous. This CDR3 comprises 12 residues. From germline, CDR1 is MRHNA and CDR2 SNTAGT. Trimming took 2 bases from V and 8 from J, leaving 9 bases between them. In DNA form, the CDR3 reads TGTGCCAGCAGTGACCGGGGTATAGGCTACACCTTC. Amino acid sequence: CASSDRGIGYTF.

The chain has TRBV19 and TRBJ1-2; a possible D gene is TRBD1 (5 bases). The CDR3 length is 12 residues. CDR1 and CDR2 from the germline V gene are LNHDA and SQIVND (reference sequence). The V gene lost 7 bases and the J gene lost 4 bases, with 10 bases spanning the gap. CDR3 residues: CASNPTGYGYTF. CDR3 coding DNA: TGTGCCAGTAACCCCACAGGCTATGGCTACACCTTC.

The V call is TRBV10-3, the J call TRBJ1-3, with a weak D call TRBD1 (6 bases). Trimming took off 6 bases at V and 2 bases at J, with 17 bases between the two ends. CDR3 length equals 16 residues. The germline CDR1 and CDR2 sequences are ENHRY and SYGVKD. The CDR3 DNA reads TGTGCCATCAGCACCTACAGGGAAAAGACTGGAAACACCATATATTTT. Protein product: CAISTYREKTGNTIYF.

This chain joins TRBV9 and TRBJ1-1; D may be TRBD1 (6 bases). Trimming stripped 0 bases from V and 1 base from J, with 13 bases between. Germline V gene data show CDR1 as SGDLS and CDR2 as YYNGEE. This CDR3 has 16 residues. Written as DNA, the CDR3 is TGTGCCAGCAGCGTAGTTAAGGGGGTGAAGAACACTGAAGCTTTCTTT. Its translation: CASSVVKGVKNTEAFF.

V gene TRBV6-5 combines with J gene TRBJ1-2; 8 nucleotides align to TRBD1. CDR1 MNHEY and CDR2 SVGAGI come from the germline V gene. Trimming cost V 4 bases and J 6 bases; bases outside gene matches: 4. The CDR3 is made up of 13 amino acids. The CDR3 region has the DNA TGTGCCAGCAGTTGGGACAGGAGCGATGGCTACACCTTC. It encodes CASSWDRSDGYTF.

This rearrangement joins TRBV15 to TRBJ2-5; TRBD2 is a possible D gene (7 bases). The CDR3 is 15 amino acids. CDR1 LNHNV and CDR2 YYDKDF come from the germline V gene (reference sequence). V was pared by 0 bases and J by 4 bases, with 12 bases between. CDR3 protein: CATSRERRGGETQYF. DNA of the CDR3: TGTGCCACCAGCAGAGAGAGAAGGGGGGGAGAGACCCAGTACTTC.

The genes are TRBV7-2 and TRBJ2-7, with 9 bases aligning to TRBD2. Germline loops: CDR1 SGHTA, CDR2 FQGNSA. The CDR3 loop spans 15 amino acids. J lost 0 bases, V lost 5 bases, and 5 bases had no gene match. The CDR3 DNA sequence: TGTGCCAGCAGCCGGACTAGCGAGCCCTCCTACGAGCAGTACTTC. Protein product: CASSRTSEPSYEQYF.

This chain links TRBV29-1 with TRBJ2-7; D possibly corresponds to TRBD1 (6 bases). Germline V lookup: CDR1 SQVTM, CDR2 ANQGSEA. Trimming removed 0 bases at V and 12 bases at J, with 12 bases between. The CDR3 totals 11 residues. CDR3 loop: CSVEDQTTGYF. In nucleotides, the CDR3 is TGCAGCGTTGAAGATCAGACGACAGGGTACTTC.

This clone has just a few counts. The chain couples TRBV10-3 to TRBJ1-1, with TRBD1 matching over 10 bases. The CDR3 covers 14 residues. Germline-derived CDR1 and CDR2 are ENHRY and SYGVKD. The V and J ends lost 6 bases and 4 bases, in that order; junction bases with no gene match: 5. In DNA form, the CDR3 reads TGTGCCATCAGGGGACAGGGGACGGGCACTGAAGCTTTCTTT. Its protein product is CAIRGQGTGTEAFF.

This clone was counted only a few times. J is TRBJ1-1 and V is TRBV6-4, with D hard to call. The CDR3 covers 13 residues. CDR1 is MRHNA, CDR2 SNTAGT, per germline. Trimming shortened V by 3 bases and J by 1 base, and 6 bases separated the two germline ends. The CDR3 DNA follows: TGTGCCAGCAGTGAAGGAGGGAACACTGAAGCTTTCTTT. It translates to CASSEGGNTEAFF.

V gene TRBV6-6 combines with J gene TRBJ1-3; no definite D call. Germline loops: CDR1 MNHNY, CDR2 SVGAGI (reference sequence). V lost 2 bases and J 4 bases, leaving 9 bases between the germline ends. This CDR3 is 14 amino acids long. The CDR3 region is CASSYVFSGNTIYF. The CDR3 DNA reads TGTGCCAGCAGTTACGTATTTTCCGGAAACACCATATATTTT.

V is TRBV19 and J is TRBJ1-3; D may be TRBD1 (5 bases). The CDR3 length is 17 residues. The germline gives CDR1 LNHDA, CDR2 SQIVND (reference sequence). Trimming took off 3 bases at V and 0 bases at J, with 15 bases between the two ends. The CDR3 is CASSIRQGLSSGNTIYF. The CDR3, as DNA: TGTGCCAGTAGTATCAGGCAGGGCCTGAGCTCTGGAAACACCATATATTTT.

The V gene is TRBV4-2, the J gene TRBJ1-6; D is unresolved. V was pared by 0 bases and J by 8 bases, with 11 bases between. Germline values: CDR1 LGHNA, CDR2 YNFKEQ. The CDR3 has 15 amino acids. CDR3 in amino acids: CASSQDRREDSPLHF. The CDR3 nucleotides read TGTGCCAGCAGCCAAGATAGGAGGGAGGATTCACCCCTCCACTTT.

The chain's CDR3 is CASSNGLAGVLTGELFF. The DNA for the CDR3 is TGTGCCAGTAGTAACGGACTAGCGGGGGTTTTAACCGGGGAGCTGTTTTTT. The chain is built from TRBV19 and TRBJ2-2, with 13 bases fitting TRBD2. The germline gives CDR1 LNHDA, CDR2 SQIVND (reference sequence). The CDR3 has 17 amino acids. The junction had 7 bases not matched to a gene; V was cut back by 4 bases and J by 5 bases.

The chain is built from TRBV7-8 and TRBJ1-1, with D maybe TRBD1 (5 bases). Deletions cut 4 bases from V and 1 base from J, with 13 bases between. CDR1 is SGHVS and CDR2 is FQNEAQ in the germline V gene. The CDR3 totals 15 residues. This chain's CDR3 is CASSSPRRGNTEAFF. CDR3 DNA: TGTGCCAGCAGCTCGCCGAGGAGGGGGAACACTGAAGCTTTCTTT.

Concerning this clone itself: Within the sample, other DNA sequences also encode this same CDR3. This rearrangement joins TRBV11-2 to TRBJ1-5; D gene unclear. V lost 0 bases and J 4 bases, leaving 10 bases between the germline ends. Germline loops: CDR1 SGHAT, CDR2 FQNNGV. This CDR3 has 15 amino acids. The chain's CDR3 is CASSLDSHLNQPQHF. The DNA of the CDR3 is TGTGCCAGCAGCTTAGATAGTCATCTGAATCAGCCCCAGCATTTT.

The chain links TRBV4-2 to TRBJ1-1, with D tentatively TRBD1 (6 bases). Trimming pared 3 bases from V and 0 bases from J, leaving 11 bases between. This CDR3 contains 15 residues. CDR1 LGHNA and CDR2 YNFKEQ come from the germline V gene. This CDR3 reads CASSQGRGLNTEAFF. CDR3 sequence (DNA): TGTGCCAGCAGCCAGGGCAGGGGATTGAACACTGAAGCTTTCTTT.

In the case of this clone: A read error may produce the germline difference seen at one junction end. This chain uses TRBV11-3 with TRBJ2-2, with a tentative D call TRBD2 (8 bases). The CDR3 is made up of 17 amino acids. Germline V CDR1 and CDR2: SGHNT, YENEEA. The CDR3 nucleotides are TGTGCCAGCAGCTTAATCTCCACGGGAGGGGGCACCGGGGGGCTGTTTTTT. Its protein is CASSLISTGGGTGGLFF.

This chain uses TRBV28 with TRBJ1-3, with D possibly being TRBD1 (6 bases). The CDR3 extends over 15 amino acids. From germline, CDR1 is MDHEN and CDR2 SYDVKM. With 8 bases removed from V and 0 bases from J, the gap between germline ends came to 14 bases. CDR3 DNA: TGTGCCAGCGGATCCGGGACACTCTCTGGAAACACCATATATTTT. It translates to CASGSGTLSGNTIYF. Looking up the rest from reference TRBV28 and TRBJ1-3 gives the full variable domain: DVKVTQSSRYLVKRTGEKVFLECVQDMDHENMFWYRQDPGLGLRLIYFSYDVKMKEKGDIPEGYSVSREKKERFSLILESASTNQTSMYLCASGSGTLSGNTIYFGEGSWLTVV.

This chain joins TRBV7-6 and TRBJ2-2; TRBD2 agrees at 8 bases. Germline trimming cut 5 bases from V and 4 bases from J; bases unmatched to any gene: 15. Looked up from germline, CDR1 is SGHVS and CDR2 is FNYEAQ. This CDR3 comprises 18 residues. This chain's CDR3 is CASSIFGRGGGVTGELFF. The CDR3 bases are TGTGCCAGCAGCATCTTCGGACGGGGGGGCGGGGTCACCGGGGAGCTGTTTTTT.

The chain couples TRBV6-5 to TRBJ1-6; the D is unclear. Trimming removed 6 bases from V and 8 bases from J, with 8 bases in between. In germline, CDR1 is MNHEY, CDR2 SVGAGI. The CDR3 has 12 amino acids. The chain's CDR3 is CASRELDSPLHF. In DNA form, the CDR3 reads TGTGCCAGCAGGGAGTTAGATTCACCCCTCCACTTT.

In this sample, this clone turned up once. The V call is TRBV19, the J call TRBJ2-7, with 7 bases identical to TRBD1. Germline V CDR1 and CDR2: LNHDA, SQIVND (reference sequence). The V gene end was trimmed by 3 bases and the J gene end by 0 bases; junction bases not matched to a gene: 5. This CDR3 has 15 amino acids. CDR3 protein: CASSMIQGVSYEQYF. Written as DNA, the CDR3 is TGTGCCAGTAGTATGATCCAGGGGGTCTCCTACGAGCAGTACTTC.

The V gene is TRBV19, the J gene TRBJ1-2, with a possible D match to TRBD1 (5 bases). CDR3 length: 15 amino acids. Germline V gene data show CDR1 as LNHDA and CDR2 as SQIVND (reference sequence). Deletions cut 3 bases from V and 1 base from J, with 12 bases between. The DNA for the CDR3 is TGTGCCAGTAGTATGGGACTCATGTTTAACTATGGCTACACCTTC. This codes for CASSMGLMFNYGYTF.

This chain connects TRBV5-6 to TRBJ1-2; D might be TRBD1 (5 bases). Deletions cut 3 bases from V and 7 bases from J, with 13 bases between. The CDR3 has 13 amino acids. The V gene's germline CDR1 is SGHDT and CDR2 YYEEEE. As DNA, the CDR3 is TGTGCCAGCAGCTACCCCGGGGGAGGTGGCTACACCTTC. This encodes CASSYPGGGGYTF.

This clone was seen once. The chain combines TRBV5-6 with TRBJ1-1; TRBD1 aligns across 9 bases. The V segment lost 0 bases and the J segment 4 bases; nucleotides outside the gene matches: 10. Germline-derived CDR1 and CDR2 are SGHDT and YYEEEE. The CDR3 loop spans 17 amino acids. The DNA of the CDR3 is TGTGCCAGCAGCTTGGCGGGTTACAGGGGGCGCGTCACTGAAGCTTTCTTT. Translation: CASSLAGYRGRVTEAFF.

The chain employs TRBV7-6 and TRBJ2-7; possible D gene TRBD1, 6 bases. The CDR3 is made up of 15 amino acids. Per germline, CDR1 SGHVS and CDR2 FNYEAQ. The V end lost 5 bases, the J end lost 0 bases, and 14 bases lay between the germline ends. CDR3 nucleotides: TGTGCCAGCAGCCCGGGACAATTAAACTCCTACGAGCAGTACTTC. This codes for CASSPGQLNSYEQYF.